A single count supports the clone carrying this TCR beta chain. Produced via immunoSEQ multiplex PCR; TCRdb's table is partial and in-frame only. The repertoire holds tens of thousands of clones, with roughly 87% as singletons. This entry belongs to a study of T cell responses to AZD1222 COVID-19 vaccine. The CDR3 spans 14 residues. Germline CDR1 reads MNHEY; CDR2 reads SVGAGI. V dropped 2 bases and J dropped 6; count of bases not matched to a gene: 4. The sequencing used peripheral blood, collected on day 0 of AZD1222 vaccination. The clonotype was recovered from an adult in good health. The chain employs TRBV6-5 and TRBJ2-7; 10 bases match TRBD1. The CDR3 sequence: CASSYRTGGVEQYF. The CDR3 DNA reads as TGTGCCAGCAGTTACAGGACAGGGGGTGTCGAGCAGTACTTC.